This T cell receptor beta chain emerged from a study of cytomegalovirus exposure and HLA in healthy donors. The PCR had 60 Vbeta and 13 Jbeta primers. Clones were sequenced by immunoSEQ multiplex PCR, and TCRdb holds only the in-frame ones, with some missing. The repertoire holds some 200,000 clones, approximately 84% seen once, with 3.5% to 4% in the top ten. There are 13 residues in the CDR3. In germline, CDR1 is SQVTM, CDR2 ANQGSEA. V dropped 4 bases and J dropped 8 bases, with 15 bases sitting between them. Points from the study as a whole: Later analysis demonstrated an association between a missense DCLRE1C variant and TCR beta V- and J-gene trimming.

This clone was seen a handful of times. Its antigen is unknown. Sample: PBMCs. J is TRBJ2-1 and V is TRBV29-1; D is perhaps TRBD2 (5 bases). The source is a man in his fifties or sixties in good health and CMV-seronegative. CDR3 in amino acids: CSVAGRISDEQFF. CDR3 in DNA: TGCAGCGTTGCGGGCAGGATTAGCGATGAGCAGTTCTTC.